This T cell receptor delta chain was recovered during a study of DNA immune sequencing with unique molecular identifiers (TCRdb year 2020). Background on the whole study: Using immunomagnetic cell separation, gammadelta T cells were enriched from buffy coats, and the genomic DNA of these cells was sequenced. gammadelta T cells were enriched from PBMC of about eleven healthy individuals by fluorescence-activated cell sorting. In the comparison of enriched versus non-enriched samples, 100 ng of enriched gammadelta T-cell DNA and roughly 0.91 ug of non-enriched PBMC DNA were sequenced. An ultrasensitive DNA-based TRD repertoire sequencing method using PCR-introduced unique molecular identifiers was developed and validated in the study. Validation of the method was performed on synthetic reference molecules and on blood samples from healthy individuals. All donors were healthy individuals, and roughly 11 of the donors were profiled using sorted gammadelta T cells from peripheral blood. Beyond this particular receptor, the publication reports: Variation in TRD repertoire diversity was observed between healthy donors, with several donors found to be highly oligoclonal, in that the top 5 clonotypes exceeded half of productive molecules. The primer-based approach cannot detect novel TRD sequences that are not targeted by the primers.

This clone turned up a few times. Its antigen specificity is not known. A read error may explain this, as a much larger clone is one base away. The library was made by multiplex PCR. Genomic DNA was amplified with a 32-plex assay using primers for all 8 TRDV and 4 TRDJ genes covering the CDR3. During 3 cycles of barcoding PCR, a 12-nucleotide UMI was attached, and a second PCR using Illumina adapter primers followed. AMPure XP beads were used to purify the libraries, whose quality was checked on a Fragment Analyzer using the HS NGS Fragment kit. Sequencing used an Illumina MiniSeq mid-output kit with approximately 22% PhiX and 150 cycles of paired-end reads. The paper's data handling went like this. MIGEC version 1.2.9 was used to process the reads, grouping reads by UMI and building error-corrected consensus sequences. Post-processing used modified VDJtools version 1.2.1 scripts and the tcR R package. With CATT, TCRdb called clones again from the public reads; duplicate DNA rows were later joined. These V and J calls derive from TCRdb rather than the authors' analysis. The sample table records 4,800 or so delta-chain clones; roughly a tenth of these occur just once. Around half of the sample belongs to the ten largest clones.

The clonotype comes from a human donor in good health. The source material was gamma-delta T cells enriched from blood buffy coat, or unenriched PBMCs (not recorded which).

The DNA sequence is given as TGTGCCTGTGACACCGCTGGGAGACCCGGGTACACCGATAAACTCATCTTT. It encodes CACDTAGRPGYTDKLIF. Recombination joined TRDV2 with TRDJ1; the D gene is perhaps TRDD3, from 5 matching bases. The CDR3 measures 17 amino acids from cysteine to phenylalanine. The only DNA kept is the CDR3, 51 bases in frame from the first base. Deletion took 0 bases off V and 0 bases off J, with a span of 16 bases between the germline ends. Via the germline V gene, CDR1 is GEAIGNYY and CDR2 EKD.